This T cell receptor (beta chain) was retrieved from a study of shared T cell receptors in the human thymus. Method: immunoSEQ multiplex PCR; TCRdb's copy keeps in-frame clones and lacks some. The sample includes roughly 410,000 clones, approximately 95% of them seen just once. V lost 5 bases, J lost 5 bases, and 18 bases lay in between. Germline CDR1 and CDR2: LNHDA and SQIVND (reference sequence). CDR3 length: 15 amino acids. This chain connects TRBV19 to TRBJ2-5, with D unclear. Sequenced: thymocytes. The source is a human donor. CDR3 in DNA: TGTGCCAGTAGTCCATCTTGGGCGCGTCAGGAGACCCAGTACTTC. This codes for CASSPSWARQETQYF.